This record covers a single T cell receptor beta chain. Its cognate antigen is unknown. The data were taken from a study of cytomegalovirus exposure and HLA in healthy donors. 60 Vbeta and 13 Jbeta primers were used in PCR. Data came from immunoSEQ multiplex PCR; TCRdb stores just in-frame clones and leaves some out. The top ten hold just over 4.5% of the sample, which has over 120,000 clones, about 80% seen once. CDR1 is MGHRA and CDR2 is YSYEKL in the germline V gene. CDR3 length equals 16 residues. Trimming removed 0 bases from V and 1 base from J, with 12 bases in between. Study outcomes and limitations: The presence/absence work took it that sequencing depth was about the same across donors.

This receptor was taken from a man aged 40-49 years in good health and CMV-seronegative. The rearrangement joins TRBV4-1 to TRBJ1-2; no clear D. Sequencing input: PBMCs. The CDR3, as DNA: TGCGCCAGCAGCCAAGAAGGCGGGTTTGTTAACTATGGCTACACCTTC. Translation: CASSQEGGFVNYGYTF.